The present entry profiles one TCR beta chain with its context. This clonotype was picked up a small number of times. There is no known antigen for this receptor. Per-base qualities were not stored, and no clone one base away is much larger. This sample is drawn from a study of response to subunit inactivated influenza vaccine (dated by TCRdb to the late 2010s). At the level of the whole study: Deep quantitative T cell receptor repertoire profiling was used in the study to track responses to a trivalent subunit inactivated influenza vaccine.

Results and caveats for the whole study, not just this receptor: The authors suggested that each seasonal influenza vaccination may recruit only a limited number of new T cells.

Receptor amplification or capture employed RT-PCR. Sequencing used an Illumina HiSeq 2500. TCRdb trimmed public reads at Q25 via fastp, called clones via MiXCR and kept in-frame beta chains. For every CDR3 protein sequence, its rows merge into one entry that carries the most common genes and DNA. The sample table shows more than 450,000 distinct CDR3 sequences, and 10% to 12% are seen once. The ten most abundant clones make up 11% of the sample. V is pruned by 3 bases and J by 9 bases, leaving 13 bases of the junction without a gene match. The CDR3 spans 14 residues, from the cysteine through the phenylalanine. This entry keeps only the CDR3 DNA: 42 bases, framed from base 1. In the germline V gene, CDR1 corresponds to SQVTM and CDR2 to ANQGSEA. Separately, the same data were catalogued under a study of T cells expressing NK-cell markers. Per the second study: TCR beta cDNA libraries were made by 5'RACE template switching that added a universal primer site and unique molecular identifiers. About 8 donors provided sorted CD3+CD56+NKG2C+, CD3+CD56+NKG2C- and CD3+CD56-NKG2C+ T-cell subsets, whose TCR beta-chain repertoires were profiled. Among the eight sequenced donors, seven were HCMV-seropositive and one was HCMV-seronegative. In several experiments an anti-gammadeltaTCR antibody was added to restrict sorting to alphabetaTCR-expressing T cells. In more than 5 donors, the dominant CD3+CD56+NKG2C+ clonotypes ranked among the top 10 CD8+ clonotypes, making up 1.0-7.0% of CD8+ T cells. Those dominant clonotypes were again the most abundant among CD3+CD56-NKG2C+ cells in a handful of donors, at roughly 28.3-65%. Whether the expanded NKG2C-expressing T cell clones were specific for HCMV antigens was left unclear. Randomly selected healthy volunteers, three men and five women, were used as the eight sequenced donors. To determine HCMV serostatus, a commercial ELISA kit was used to detect HCMV-specific IgG in serum. Ficoll density gradient centrifugation was used to isolate peripheral blood mononuclear cells from blood. For over five donors, bulk peripheral blood T-cell repertoires were also sequenced from unsorted PBMC. Synthesis of cDNA was primed from the TCR beta constant segment and was followed by two consecutive PCR amplification steps. Libraries were sequenced as 2 x 150 bp reads on Illumina HiSeq 2000/2500, MiSeq or NextSeq. MIGEC was used to demultiplex reads and group the reads by UMI, and MiTCR was used to assemble and quantify clonotypes. To remove erroneous sequences, TCR cDNA sequences were retained only when supported by two or more reads. The tcR package was used for downstream repertoire analysis, with clonotypes matched between fractions based on CDR3 nucleotide sequence plus V segment. VDJmatch was used to annotate antigen specificity against VDJdb, with one amino acid substitution in CDR3 permitted.

The rearranged chain carries TRBV29-1 and TRBJ2-5; 7 bases in the junction line up with TRBD1. The sample consisted of PBMCs from blood, taken on the day of vaccination. This sequence was found in a man aged 50 or older who received an inactivated influenza vaccine. Donor details come from another sample of the same person, matched by shared clones. The encoded CDR3 is CSVDVSGQPAAQYF. Here is the DNA: TGCAGCGTTGATGTTTCGGGACAGCCCGCGGCCCAGTACTTC.